This is a list of T cell receptor beta chains from one sample in a study of breast tumors, draining lymph nodes, adjacent tissues. TCRdb used MiXCR to reprocess the multiplex PCR reads, holding one entry per CDR3 protein. The data contain some 120,000 distinct CDR3 sequences, about 20% of them singletons. Sequencing was done on a sample of axillary lymph node tissue. The receptor source for this set is a female donor with breast cancer. Some clones in this sample may be carry-over from other donors' samples. CDR3s include the opening cysteine and the closing phenylalanine or tryptophan. A D gene is named only where the DNA matches it firmly. A row's size may be missing; if present it is once, few, many or a size class.

-	TRBV11-2	TRBJ1-2	many	TGTGCCAGCAGCCACCTAGGGGTTAGCTATGGCTACACCTTC	CASSHLGVSYGYTF
-	TRBV7-8	TRBJ1-2	many	TGTGCCAGCAGCCCGCATTCCAGTTTAGAAGCCCTGGGCTACACCTTC	CASSPHSSLEALGYTF
TRBD1	TRBV9	TRBJ1-2	many	TGTGCCAGCAGAGCCGGGACAGGGGGAAGCTATGGCTACACCTTC	CASRAGTGGSYGYTF
-	TRBV27	TRBJ2-2	many	TGTGCCAGCAGTTTATGGCGGAACACCGGGGAGCTGTTTTTT	CASSLWRNTGELFF
-	TRBV6-1	TRBJ2-7	few	TGTGCCAGCTTGACGGTGGGGTCCTACGAGCAGTACTTC	CASLTVGSYEQYF
TRBD2	TRBV29-1	TRBJ2-1	many	TGCAGCGTTGGTGGACTAGCGGTGAGCTCCTACAATGAGCAGTTCTTC	CSVGGLAVSSYNEQFF
TRBD1	TRBV7-6	TRBJ2-6	many	TGTGCCAGCAGCCCCCGGCCCGGACAGGGAAACTCTGGGGCCAACGTCCTGACTTTC	CASSPRPGQGNSGANVLTF
TRBD2	TRBV19	TRBJ2-3	-	TGTGCCAGTAGTATTGCGGGAGGGCCGCCAGATACGCAGTATTTT	CASSIAGGPPDTQYF
-	TRBV4-1	TRBJ1-4	-	TGCGCCACCAGCCAAGAATCGGGGGGCGCCCTAGAACTGTTTTTT	CATSQESGGALELFF
TRBD2	TRBV28	TRBJ2-3	-	TGTGCCAGCAGCCGCGGGACTAGCGGAACAGATACGCAGTATTTT	CASSRGTSGTDTQYF
-	TRBV5-6	TRBJ1-5	many	TGTGCCAGCAGCTTTTGGGGAAGCAATCAGCCCCAGCATTTT	CASSFWGSNQPQHF
TRBD1	TRBV11-2	TRBJ2-1	-	TGTGCCAGCAGCTCCGGGACAGGGGACTACAATGAGCAGTTCTTC	CASSSGTGDYNEQFF
-	TRBV27	TRBJ1-5	many	TGTGCCAGCAGTTTATTCGGGGATAGCAATCAGCCCCAGCATTTT	CASSLFGDSNQPQHF
-	TRBV5-1	TRBJ1-2	many	TGCGCCAGCAGCTTGGCTACACGCGCTAACTATGGCTACACCTTC	CASSLATRANYGYTF
-	TRBV30	TRBJ2-1	few	TGTGCCTGGAGCGGGAGCTCCTACAATGAGCAGTTCTTC	CAWSGSSYNEQFF